This T cell receptor beta chain emerged from a study of blood T cell repertoires in COVID-19. Some clones are missing from TCRdb's copy, which holds only in-frame ones; the method was immunoSEQ multiplex PCR. The sample gives under 200,000 clones, 70% to 80% of which show up once; approximately 7.6% is in the top ten. One Seattle source followed patients from active infection through their disease course. The receptor's source is a woman in her sixties or seventies with COVID-19, enrolled during active disease. Material: peripheral blood.

The CDR3 loop is CASSLQGRDSPLHF. CDR3 DNA sequence: TGTGCCAGCTCGCTCCAGGGAAGGGATTCACCCCTCCACTTT. The rearrangement uses TRBV18 and TRBJ1-6, with TRBD1 as a possible D gene (5 bases). Germline V gene sequence: CDR1 KGHSH, CDR2 LQKENI. There are 14 residues in the CDR3. The ends were cut back, 6 bases at V and 8 bases at J, with 14 bases in the middle.